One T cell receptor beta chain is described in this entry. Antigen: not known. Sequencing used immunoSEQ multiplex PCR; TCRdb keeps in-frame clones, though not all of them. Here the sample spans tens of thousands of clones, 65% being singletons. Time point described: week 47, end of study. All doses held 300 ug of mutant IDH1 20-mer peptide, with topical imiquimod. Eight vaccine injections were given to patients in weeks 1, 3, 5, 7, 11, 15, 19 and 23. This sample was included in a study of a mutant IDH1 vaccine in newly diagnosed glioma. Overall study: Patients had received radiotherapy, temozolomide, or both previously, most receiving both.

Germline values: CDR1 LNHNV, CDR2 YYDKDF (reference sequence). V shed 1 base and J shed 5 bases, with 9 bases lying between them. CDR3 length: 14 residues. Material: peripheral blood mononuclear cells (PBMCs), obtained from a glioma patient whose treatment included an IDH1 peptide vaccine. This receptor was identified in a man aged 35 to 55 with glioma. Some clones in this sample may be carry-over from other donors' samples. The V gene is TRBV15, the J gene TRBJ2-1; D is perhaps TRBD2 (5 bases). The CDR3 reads CATSRVGGHNEQFF. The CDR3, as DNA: TGTGCCACCAGCAGAGTGGGCGGGCACAATGAGCAGTTCTTC.